Listed below are T cell receptor beta chains from one sample, sequenced in a study of vaccination effects on CD4 cells after COVID-19. These receptors' targets are unknown. Some clones are missing from TCRdb's copy, which holds only in-frame ones; the method was immunoSEQ multiplex PCR. In the table there are about 17,000 clones, over 65% of which are singletons. Here the sequenced sample was CD4+ T cells from PBMCs cultured with SARS-CoV-2 spike peptides, taken after COVID-19 vaccination. These receptors were obtained from a human donor who had a prior SARS-CoV-2 infection. The CDR3 runs from the conserved cysteine through the conserved F or W. Each record gives: D gene, V gene, clone size, J gene, CDR3 protein, CDR3 DNA. A D gene is named only where the DNA matches it firmly. Clone size is not always given. Where it is, it says once, few, many or a class for expanded clones.

>NA|TRBV10-1|NA|TRBJ2-3
CASSENGLDSDTQYF
TGCGCCAGCAGTGAGAACGGGCTAGACTCCGATACGCAGTATTTT
>TRBD1|TRBV5-4|few|TRBJ2-5
CASTSSPDRAETQYF
TGTGCCAGCACCTCCTCTCCGGACAGGGCAGAGACCCAGTACTTC
>NA|TRBV28|NA|TRBJ1-4
CASGALDGYEKLFF
TGTGCCAGCGGAGCCTTGGACGGGTATGAAAAACTGTTTTTT
>TRBD1|TRBV6-5|NA|TRBJ1-2
CASTRGQAYGYTF
TGTGCCAGCACCAGAGGACAGGCCTATGGCTACACCTTC
>NA|TRBV7-2|NA|TRBJ2-3
CASSPGIGDTQYF
TGTGCCAGCAGCCCAGGGATAGGAGATACGCAGTATTTT
>NA|TRBV6-5|NA|TRBJ2-6
CASSYSFEFGANVLTF
TGTGCCAGCAGTTACTCATTCGAGTTTGGGGCCAACGTCCTGACTTTC
>NA|TRBV6-2/TRBV6-3|few|TRBJ1-2
CASSYRGNNGGYTF
TGTGCCAGCAGTTATAGAGGGAATAACGGCGGCTACACCTTC
>NA|TRBV19|NA|TRBJ1-3
CASSVTAGNTIYF
TGTGCCAGTAGTGTAACGGCTGGAAACACCATATATTTT
>TRBD1|TRBV20-1|NA|TRBJ2-7
CSATDRGPREQYF
TGCAGTGCTACTGACAGGGGGCCGAGAGAGCAGTACTTC
>NA|TRBV18|once|TRBJ1-1
CASSPPQGPEAFF
TGTGCCAGCTCACCACCTCAGGGTCCTGAAGCTTTCTTT
>NA|TRBV19|NA|TRBJ1-2
CASSIGVGVSRRYGYTF
TGTGCCAGTAGTATAGGTGTCGGGGTCTCAAGGAGGTATGGCTACACCTTC
>NA|TRBV7-9|NA|TRBJ2-3
CASSSGTSADTQYF
TGTGCCAGCAGCTCCGGGACATCCGCAGATACGCAGTATTTT
>TRBD2|TRBV7-9|NA|TRBJ2-1
CASSLALAGSYNEQFF
TGTGCCAGCAGCTTAGCACTAGCGGGCTCCTACAATGAGCAGTTCTTC
>NA|TRBV24-1|NA|TRBJ1-4
CATSDARGSGEKLFF
TGTGCCACCAGTGATGCCCGGGGGAGTGGTGAAAAACTGTTTTTT
>TRBD1|TRBV10-3|NA|TRBJ1-1
CAISDQGQMNTEAFF
TGTGCCATCAGTGATCAGGGACAGATGAACACTGAAGCTTTCTTT
>TRBD1|TRBV7-9|medium-sized|TRBJ2-7
CASSPTGFGEQYF
TGTGCCAGCAGCCCGACAGGGTTCGGCGAGCAGTACTTC
>NA|TRBV20-1|NA|TRBJ1-1
CSASGGWAGSGTEAFF
TGCAGTGCTAGTGGGGGCTGGGCGGGGTCTGGCACTGAAGCTTTCTTT
>NA|TRBV7-2|NA|TRBJ1-4
CASSLEPGEGEKLFF
TGTGCCAGCAGCTTAGAACCAGGGGAAGGCGAAAAACTGTTTTTT
>NA|TRBV11-3|NA|TRBJ1-1
CASSPGRGSTRGTEAFF
TGTGCCAGCAGCCCCGGAAGGGGGAGCACCCGGGGCACTGAAGCTTTCTTT
>TRBD1|TRBV5-1|NA|TRBJ2-1
CASSLRGPHNEQFF
TGCGCCAGCAGCTTGAGGGGGCCCCACAATGAGCAGTTCTTC
>NA|TRBV7-3|NA|TRBJ2-5
CASSPGTQETQYF
TGTGCCAGCAGCCCCGGGACTCAAGAGACCCAGTACTTC
>NA|TRBV2|few|TRBJ1-1
CASVGVTEAFF
TGTGCCAGCGTGGGCGTCACTGAAGCTTTCTTT
>NA|TRBV5-1|NA|TRBJ1-1
CASSSDNLMNTEAFF
TGCGCCAGCAGTTCTGACAACCTGATGAACACTGAAGCTTTCTTT
>NA|TRBV28|few|TRBJ1-5
CASRTTGYNQPQHF
TGTGCCAGCAGAACAACAGGGTACAATCAGCCCCAGCATTTT
>NA|TRBV18|once|TRBJ1-5
CASSPSGRVRQPQHF
TGTGCCAGCTCACCATCGGGCAGGGTGCGTCAGCCCCAGCATTTT
>NA|TRBV27|NA|TRBJ2-2
CASSSYSQGPGTGELFF
TGTGCCAGCAGTTCCTACTCACAGGGTCCGGGCACCGGGGAGCTGTTTTTT
>NA|TRBV11-3|NA|TRBJ2-7
CASSLGLVPLDYEQYF
TGTGCCAGCAGCTTAGGGCTGGTACCCCTTGACTACGAGCAGTACTTC
>NA|TRBV7-2|NA|TRBJ2-1
CASSLGLYNEQFF
TGTGCCAGCAGCCTGGGACTTTACAATGAGCAGTTCTTC
>NA|TRBV11-2|NA|TRBJ2-3
CASGRGPDTQYF
TGTGCCAGCGGGCGGGGCCCAGATACGCAGTATTTT
>TRBD2|TRBV2|NA|TRBJ2-7
CASSPRTSGRYEQYF
TGTGCCAGCAGTCCTAGGACTAGCGGCCGCTACGAGCAGTACTTC
>NA|TRBV6-5|NA|TRBJ2-1
CASSYDGDNEQFF
TGTGCCAGCAGTTACGACGGAGACAATGAGCAGTTCTTC
>NA|TRBV4-3|once|TRBJ2-1
CASSQSPDRHNEQFF
TGCGCCAGCAGCCAATCGCCGGATCGGCACAATGAGCAGTTCTTC
>NA|TRBV12-3/TRBV12-4|NA|TRBJ1-2
CASSQSNYGYTF
TGTGCCAGCAGTCAGTCCAACTATGGCTACACCTTC
>NA|TRBV2|NA|TRBJ2-2
CASSGGPGELFF
TGTGCCAGCAGCGGGGGACCGGGGGAGCTGTTTTTT
>TRBD1|TRBV12-5|NA|TRBJ1-2
CASGLQGQGFNLTF
TGTGCTAGTGGTTTGCAGGGACAGGGGTTTAATCTCACCTTC
>NA|TRBV15|NA|TRBJ2-7
CATSRGISSYEQYF
TGTGCCACCAGCAGAGGCATATCCTCCTACGAGCAGTACTTC
>NA|TRBV5-1|NA|TRBJ2-3
CASSEDGGTQYF
TGCGCCAGCAGCGAGGACGGGGGTACGCAGTATTTT
>NA|TRBV5-1|once|TRBJ2-3
CASSPTEGTQYF
TGCGCCAGCAGCCCCACAGAGGGGACGCAGTATTTT
>TRBD1|TRBV27|NA|TRBJ2-5
CASSYNRGWVETQYF
TGTGCCAGCAGCTATAACAGGGGATGGGTAGAGACCCAGTACTTC
>NA|TRBV30|medium-sized|TRBJ2-7
CAWSVDRYEQYF
TGTGCCTGGAGTGTTGACAGATACGAGCAGTACTTC
>TRBD2|TRBV5-5|medium-sized|TRBJ2-2
CASSPRLAGGYTGELFF
TGTGCCAGCAGCCCCCGGCTAGCGGGAGGGTACACCGGGGAGCTGTTTTTT
>TRBD2|TRBV9|NA|TRBJ2-5
CASSPRGGPYGETQYF
TGTGCCAGCAGCCCCCGCGGGGGTCCCTACGGGGAGACCCAGTACTTC
>NA|TRBV19|NA|TRBJ2-3
CASSMWSPKDFDTQYF
TGTGCCAGTAGTATGTGGAGTCCGAAGGATTTCGATACGCAGTATTTT
>NA|TRBV4-3|NA|TRBJ2-3
CASSQERGGWTDTQYF
TGCGCCAGCAGCCAAGAAAGGGGGGGCTGGACAGATACGCAGTATTTT
>NA|TRBV9|NA|TRBJ2-7
CASSVVGEPTYEQYF
TGTGCCAGCAGCGTAGTCGGGGAGCCAACCTACGAGCAGTACTTC